Sequencing of this TCR beta chain was carried out in a study of blood T cell repertoires in COVID-19. The overall study: Sources were T cells, B-cell-depleted T cells, or PBMCs; the material itself was cDNA or gDNA.

V lost 7 bases, J lost 1 base, and 16 bases lay in between. The CDR3 totals 15 residues. Looked up from germline, CDR1 is MDHEN and CDR2 is SYDVKM. The count of this clone is one. The data were produced by immunoSEQ multiplex PCR, yet TCRdb's version contains in-frame clones alone and is incomplete. The sample yields some 28,000 clones, 85% seen once. The sample was peripheral blood. The chain combines TRBV28 with TRBJ1-2; D perhaps matches TRBD1 (6 bases). The clonotype comes from a human donor in a cohort sampled during active COVID-19. Here the CDR3 reads CASISGTMYNYGYTF. DNA for the CDR3: TGTGCCAGCATCTCGGGGACAATGTATAACTATGGCTACACCTTC.